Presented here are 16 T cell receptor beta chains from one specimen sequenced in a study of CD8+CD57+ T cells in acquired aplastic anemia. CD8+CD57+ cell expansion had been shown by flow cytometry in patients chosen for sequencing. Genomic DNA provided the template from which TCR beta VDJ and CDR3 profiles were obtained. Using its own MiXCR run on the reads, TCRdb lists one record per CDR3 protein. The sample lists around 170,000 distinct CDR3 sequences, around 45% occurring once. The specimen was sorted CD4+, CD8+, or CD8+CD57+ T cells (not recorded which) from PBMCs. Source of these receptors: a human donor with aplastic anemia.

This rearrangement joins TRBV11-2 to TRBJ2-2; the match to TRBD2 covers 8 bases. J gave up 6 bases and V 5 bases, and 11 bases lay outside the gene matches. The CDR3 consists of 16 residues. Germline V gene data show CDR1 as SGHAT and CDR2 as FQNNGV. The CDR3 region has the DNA TGTGCCAGCAGCCCTCCCGGGGGGGAGCTGGCCGGGGAGCTGTTTTTT. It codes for CASSPPGGELAGELFF.

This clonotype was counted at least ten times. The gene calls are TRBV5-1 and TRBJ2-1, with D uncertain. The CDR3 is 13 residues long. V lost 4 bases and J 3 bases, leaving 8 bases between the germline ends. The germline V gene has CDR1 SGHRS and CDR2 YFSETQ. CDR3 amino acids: CASSGPGYNEQFF. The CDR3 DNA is TGCGCCAGCAGCGGGCCAGGCTACAATGAGCAGTTCTTC.

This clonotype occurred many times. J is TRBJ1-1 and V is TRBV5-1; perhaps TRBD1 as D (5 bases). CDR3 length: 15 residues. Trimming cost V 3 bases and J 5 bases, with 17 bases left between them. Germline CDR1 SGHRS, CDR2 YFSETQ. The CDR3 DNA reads TGCGCCAGCAGCTCCACCCGTGGCGGGGCAACTGAAGCTTTCTTT. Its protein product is CASSSTRGGATEAFF.

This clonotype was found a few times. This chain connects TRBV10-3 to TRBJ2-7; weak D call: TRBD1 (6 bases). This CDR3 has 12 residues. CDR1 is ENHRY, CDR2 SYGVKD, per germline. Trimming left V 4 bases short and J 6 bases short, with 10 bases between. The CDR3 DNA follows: TGTGCCATCAGTGCGCAAGGGGGCGAGCAGTACTTC. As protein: CAISAQGGEQYF.

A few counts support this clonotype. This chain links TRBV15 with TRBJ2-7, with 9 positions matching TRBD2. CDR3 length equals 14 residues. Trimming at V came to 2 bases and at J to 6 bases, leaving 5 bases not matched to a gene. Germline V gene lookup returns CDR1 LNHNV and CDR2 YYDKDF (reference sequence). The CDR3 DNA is TGTGCCACCAGCAGACAAGGACTAGCGAGCGAGCAGTACTTC. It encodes CATSRQGLASEQYF. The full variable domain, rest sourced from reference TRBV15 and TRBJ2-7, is DAMVIQNPRYQVTQFGKPVTLSCSQTLNHNVMYWYQQKSSQAPKLLFHYYDKDFNNEADTPDNFQSRRPNTSFCFLDIRSPGLGDTAMYLCATSRQGLASEQYFGPGTRLTVT.

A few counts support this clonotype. The DNA of the CDR3 is TGTGCCAGCAGAGCAGACTTCTCTGGAAACACCATATATTTT. Its translation: CASRADFSGNTIYF. The chain employs TRBV9 and TRBJ1-3; no reliable D call. The CDR3 has 14 residues. V gave up 5 bases and J gave up 0 bases, with 9 bases separating them. Germline V gene lookup returns CDR1 SGDLS and CDR2 YYNGEE.

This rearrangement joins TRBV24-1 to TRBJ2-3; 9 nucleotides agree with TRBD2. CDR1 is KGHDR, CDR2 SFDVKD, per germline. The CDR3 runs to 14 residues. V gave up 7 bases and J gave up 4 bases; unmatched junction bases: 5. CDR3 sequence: CATRNSGSSDTQYF. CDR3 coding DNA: TGTGCCACCAGAAATAGCGGGAGCTCAGATACGCAGTATTTT.

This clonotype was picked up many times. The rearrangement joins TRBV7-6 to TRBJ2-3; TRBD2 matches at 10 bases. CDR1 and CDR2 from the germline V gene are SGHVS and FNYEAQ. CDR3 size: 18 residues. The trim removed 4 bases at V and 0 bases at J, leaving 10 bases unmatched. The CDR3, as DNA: TGTGCCAGCAGCTCCCACCCGACGACTAGCGGGAGCACAGATACGCAGTATTTT. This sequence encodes CASSSHPTTSGSTDTQYF. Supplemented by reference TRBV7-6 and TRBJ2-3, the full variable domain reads GAGVSQSPRYKVTKRGQDVALRCDPISGHVSLYWYRQALGQGPEFLTYFNYEAQQDKSGLPNDRFSAERPEGSISTLTIQRTEQRDSAMYRCASSSHPTTSGSTDTQYFGPGTRLTVL.

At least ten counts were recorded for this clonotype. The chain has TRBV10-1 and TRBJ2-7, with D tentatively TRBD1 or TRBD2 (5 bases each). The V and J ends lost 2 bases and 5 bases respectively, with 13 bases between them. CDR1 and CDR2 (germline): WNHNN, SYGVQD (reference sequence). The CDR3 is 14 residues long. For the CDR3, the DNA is TGCGCCAGCAGTGAGCCCCACCGGGGCCACGAGCAGTACTTC. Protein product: CASSEPHRGHEQYF.

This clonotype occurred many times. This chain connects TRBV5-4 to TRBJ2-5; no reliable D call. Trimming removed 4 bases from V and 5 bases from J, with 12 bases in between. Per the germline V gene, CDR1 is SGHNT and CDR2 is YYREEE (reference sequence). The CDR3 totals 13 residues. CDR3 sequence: CASSPVGGETQYF. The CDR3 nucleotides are TGTGCCAGCAGCCCGGTTGGTGGGGAGACCCAGTACTTC.

The CDR3 sequence is CAISDLAGELFF. CDR3 DNA: TGTGCCATCAGTGACCTAGCGGGGGAGCTGTTTTTT. The chain recombines TRBV10-3 with TRBJ2-2, with D perhaps TRBD2 (6 bases). Germline V gene data show CDR1 as ENHRY and CDR2 as SYGVKD. The CDR3 extends over 12 amino acids. V gave up 3 bases and J gave up 8 bases, with 7 bases separating them.

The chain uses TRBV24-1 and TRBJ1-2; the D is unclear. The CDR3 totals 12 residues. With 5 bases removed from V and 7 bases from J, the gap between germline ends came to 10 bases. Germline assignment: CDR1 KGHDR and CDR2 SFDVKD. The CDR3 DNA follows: TGTGCCACCAGTGGAGGGCATCTTGGCTACACCTTC. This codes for CATSGGHLGYTF.

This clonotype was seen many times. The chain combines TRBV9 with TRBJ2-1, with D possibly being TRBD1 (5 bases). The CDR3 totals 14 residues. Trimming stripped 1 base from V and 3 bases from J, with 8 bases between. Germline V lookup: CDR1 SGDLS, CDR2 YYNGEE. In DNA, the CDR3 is TGTGCCAGCAGCGTACAGGGTCTCTACAATGAGCAGTTCTTC. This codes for CASSVQGLYNEQFF.

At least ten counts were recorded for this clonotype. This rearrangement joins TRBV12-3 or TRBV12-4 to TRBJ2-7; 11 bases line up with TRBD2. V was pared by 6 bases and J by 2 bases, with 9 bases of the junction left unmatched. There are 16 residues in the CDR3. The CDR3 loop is CASSITLAGGPYEQYF. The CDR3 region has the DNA TGTGCCAGCAGCATTACTCTAGCGGGGGGCCCCTACGAGCAGTACTTC.

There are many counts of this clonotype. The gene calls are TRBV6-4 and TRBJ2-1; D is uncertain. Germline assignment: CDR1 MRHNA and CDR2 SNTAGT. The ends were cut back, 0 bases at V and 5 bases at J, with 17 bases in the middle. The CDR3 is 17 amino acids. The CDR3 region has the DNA TGTGCCAGCAGTGACTCGAGTTGGACCCTTAGTAACAATGAGCAGTTCTTC. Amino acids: CASSDSSWTLSNNEQFF.

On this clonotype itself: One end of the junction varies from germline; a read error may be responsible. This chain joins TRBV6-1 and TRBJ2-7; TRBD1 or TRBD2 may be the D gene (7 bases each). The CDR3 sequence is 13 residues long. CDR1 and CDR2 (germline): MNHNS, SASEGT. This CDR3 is CASRAGQPYEQHF. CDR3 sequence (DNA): TGTGCCAGCAGAGCGGGACAGCCCTACGAGCAGCACTTC.